The subject of this entry is one T cell receptor (beta chain). Its binding antigen is unknown. Base qualities were left out, and no much larger clone turns up one base away. The immunoSEQ Assay, which uses bias-controlled multiplex PCR amplification of genomic DNA, was used to profile TCRbeta CDR3 regions. In the paper's pipeline: To quantify the absolute abundance of each unique TCRbeta CDR3 region, the sequences were collapsed and filtered. Two models were used to test differential abundance: a binomial model (Fisher-equivalent) and a beta-binomial model that adds time-dependent variance fitted from healthy donors. Clones with fewer than 5 combined templates were removed, and differential abundance was called for clones with a Benjamini-Hochberg FDR below 0.01. In the beta-binomial model, variance was expressed as a function of the total template count across the two samples, in the form v = (b*log(k)+a)^2. Drawn from immuneACCESS, this table holds only the in-frame rearrangements with V and J called that TCRdb kept. Clones are partly lost; checked studies trace under half to an unresolved V gene and leave the rest unexplained. V and J calls plus clone size are reproduced from that table; the DNA served to infer D and trimming. Across this sample there are around 100,000 clones, with about 87% seen only once. Together, the top ten hold around 14% of the sample.

These data originate in a study of identifying expanded T cells in peripheral blood (dated by TCRdb to the late 2010s). In terms of the full investigation: Four technical replicates, made by sequencing separate aliquots from the same pool of genomic DNA, were compared pairwise. Results the study describes overall, beyond this receptor: The beta-binomial model significantly reduced the number of clones called differentially abundant and the false-positive rate across all healthy-donor time intervals. In all healthy donors, the variance in clone template counts between samples taken around two weeks apart rose significantly as total template count increased. It was expected by the authors that biological variance in healthy repertoires might increase further over much longer intervals, such as months to years. Between technical replicates the binomial model flagged about 1.2 differentially abundant clones, whereas over about two weeks the binomial model flagged about 16.4 and over approximately 4 weeks around 20.

No immune events such as infections were documented for the healthy donors during the collection period. Blood repertoires from healthy donors were used as a training cohort for calibrating time-dependent variance in a beta-binomial model of differential abundance of T-cell clones. The training cohort was composed of some ten healthy donors, 3 female and 7 male. An age range of roughly 25 to 65 years, with an average of around 42 years, was recorded for the donors. Whole blood from each healthy donor was obtained from a commercial supplier and was collected at three time points 2 to 3 weeks apart. Genomic DNA was extracted from unsorted whole blood for immunosequencing. What was sequenced was blood. This TCR was recovered from a person between 18 and 75 years old in good health.

The DNA is as follows: TGTGCCAGTAGTCCCGACAGGGGAGGCACTGAAGCTTTCTTT. Its amino acids are CASSPDRGGTEAFF. The receptor chain draws on TRBV19 and TRBJ1-1; the central 8 bases match TRBD1. The CDR3 measures 14 amino acids from cysteine to phenylalanine. This entry keeps only the CDR3 DNA: 42 bases, framed from base 1. V ends up 5 bases short and J 4 bases short, with an unmatched junction base count of 6. CDR1 and CDR2 are drawn from the germline V gene (reference sequence): LNHDA, SQIVND. With the rest looked up from the reference TRBV19 and TRBJ1-1 genes rather than sequenced, the full variable domain is DGGITQSPKYLFRKEGQNVTLSCEQNLNHDAMYWYRQDPGQGLRLIYYSQIVNDFQKGDIAEGYSVSREKKESFPLTVTSAQKNPTAFYLCASSPDRGGTEAFFGQGTRLTVV.